This T cell receptor beta chain derives from a study of blood T cells in healthy people across ages. Whole-study results and caveats: Per million T cells, the diversity of TCR beta decreased roughly linearly as age advanced.

Turning to this clonotype: What it recognizes is unknown. A read error may produce the germline difference seen at one junction end.

Germline V CDR1 and CDR2: SNHLY, FYNNEI. The CDR3 extends over 13 amino acids. Using a J-beta primer mix together with a sample-barcoded 5' primer, a second PCR was run for about 7 to 12 cycles. All samples gave at least 2.5 million CDR3-containing paired-end reads. MiXCR, applied by TCRdb to the 5' RACE reads, yields one record per CDR3 protein. Of roughly 1.6 million distinct CDR3 sequences listed, about 32% are singletons. Isolated PBMCs totaled at least 7 million in each sample. Extracted total RNA amounted to at least 5.5 micrograms for each sample. The V call is TRBV2, the J call TRBJ2-3, with 8 bases fitting TRBD1. The clonotype was recovered from a woman in her twenties or thirties in good health. Sequencing was carried out using blood. In DNA, the CDR3 is TGTGCCAGATGGCAGGGGGCCGCAGATGCGCAGTATTTT. Protein product: CARWQGAADAQYF.